This is a list of T cell receptor beta chains from one sample in a study of T-cell reconstitution after alpha-beta-depleted transplantation in children. TCRdb fed the PCR reads into MiXCR, producing one record per CDR3 protein. The sample lists around 960,000 distinct CDR3 sequences, around 30% occurring once. Sequencing was performed on PBMCs, mostly from graft donor cells, taken 360 days after TCRalphabeta/CD19-depleted stem cell transplant. These receptors originate from a boy younger than two who had a stem cell transplant for SCID, so the T cells may come from the graft donor. Both conserved end residues are part of each CDR3. D genes are given only for firm matches. Part of the rows lack a size; the others show once, few, many or a class for expanded clones.

j_gene	abundance	d_gene	v_gene	CDR3nt	CDR3aa
TRBJ2-7	.	.	TRBV20-1	TGCAGTGCTAGAGACCCGGGTATCGGCGAGCAGTACTTC	CSARDPGIGEQYF
TRBJ2-2	few	.	TRBV7-3	TGTGCCAGCAGCCCACCGACACAAGCGAACACCGGGGAGCTGTTTTTT	CASSPPTQANTGELFF
TRBJ2-1	.	.	TRBV24-1	TGTGCCACCAGTGATGTGAAGACAGGCATTATTTACAATGAGCAGTTCTTC	CATSDVKTGIIYNEQFF
TRBJ2-5	few	.	TRBV9	TGTGCCAGCAGCGTTCCCGGGAAACGGAGGGAGACCCAGTACTTC	CASSVPGKRRETQYF
TRBJ2-1	.	.	TRBV6-2/TRBV6-3	TGTGCCAGCACCCCTCTAGCGTCGAGCTCCTACAATGAGCAGTTCTTC	CASTPLASSSYNEQFF
TRBJ2-7	.	.	TRBV12-3/TRBV12-4	TGTGCCAGCAGCGCCTTCGTCTCTCCTGTCGGCTACGAGCAGTACTTC	CASSAFVSPVGYEQYF
TRBJ1-4	few	.	TRBV10-3	TGTGCCACACACAGGGAGACTAATGAAAAACTGTTTTTT	CATHRETNEKLFF
TRBJ2-3	few	.	TRBV20-1	TGCAGTGCTCTCCAATACTCTAGCACAGATACGCAGTATTTT	CSALQYSSTDTQYF
TRBJ2-3	few	TRBD2	TRBV20-1	TGCAGTGCTAGCCCCGGGGGGGCGTGGACAGATACGCAGTATTTT	CSASPGGAWTDTQYF
TRBJ2-3	.	.	TRBV20-1	TGCAGTGCTCTTCACGCTGGGGGAGTGGGCACAGATACGCAGTATTTT	CSALHAGGVGTDTQYF
TRBJ2-3	few	TRBD2	TRBV12-3/TRBV12-4	TGTGCCAGCAGTTTAGCGGGACTAGACGCAGATACGCAGTATTTT	CASSLAGLDADTQYF
TRBJ1-4	few	TRBD1	TRBV2	TGTGCCAGCAGTGGCGGTACCACAGGGGGGGGTGCTGAAAAACTGTTTTTT	CASSGGTTGGGAEKLFF
TRBJ2-7	.	.	TRBV15	TGTGCCACCAGCAGAGCTGGGGTTTCAAGGGAGCAGTACTTC	CATSRAGVSREQYF
TRBJ2-1	few	TRBD2	TRBV28	TGTGCCAGCAGCTTTCTAGCGGGGGCCTTGTACAATGAGCAGTTCTTC	CASSFLAGALYNEQFF
TRBJ1-1	few	.	TRBV29-1	TGCAGCGCGCTCGGATGGGGTGGAGACACTGAAGCTTTCTTT	CSALGWGGDTEAFF
TRBJ2-1	few	.	TRBV6-5	TGTGCCAGCAGTTACGGGGCGGCAGCCTACAATGAGCAGTTCTTC	CASSYGAAAYNEQFF
TRBJ2-1	.	.	TRBV20-1	TGCAGTGCCCCGCGGGGTCGAGACAATGAGCAGTTCTTC	CSAPRGRDNEQFF
TRBJ2-7	few	TRBD2	TRBV7-9	TGTGCCAGCAGCTTTTCGCGGGGGGGCGCGGAGGAGCAGTACTTC	CASSFSRGGAEEQYF
TRBJ1-1	once	.	TRBV20-1	TGCAGTGCTAGAGATCCGGATCACGGGTCGGACACTGAAGCTTTCTTT	CSARDPDHGSDTEAFF
TRBJ2-1	few	.	TRBV7-9	TGTGCCAGCTGGGACCTAGGCCATAATGAGCAGTTCTTC	CASWDLGHNEQFF
TRBJ2-1	.	TRBD1	TRBV20-1	TGCAGTGCTAGAGTGCCGGGACAGGGCACCTACAATGAGCAGTTCTTC	CSARVPGQGTYNEQFF